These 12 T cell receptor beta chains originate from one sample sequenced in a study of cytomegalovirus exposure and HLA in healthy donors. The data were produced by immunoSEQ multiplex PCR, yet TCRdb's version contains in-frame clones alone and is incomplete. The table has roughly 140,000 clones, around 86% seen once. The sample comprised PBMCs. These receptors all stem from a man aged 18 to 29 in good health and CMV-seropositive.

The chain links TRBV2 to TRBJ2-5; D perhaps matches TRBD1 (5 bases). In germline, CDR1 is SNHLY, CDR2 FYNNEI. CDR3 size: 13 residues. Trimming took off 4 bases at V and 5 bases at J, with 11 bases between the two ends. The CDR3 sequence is CASSGGQWETQYF. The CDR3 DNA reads TGTGCCAGCAGTGGGGGCCAGTGGGAGACCCAGTACTTC.

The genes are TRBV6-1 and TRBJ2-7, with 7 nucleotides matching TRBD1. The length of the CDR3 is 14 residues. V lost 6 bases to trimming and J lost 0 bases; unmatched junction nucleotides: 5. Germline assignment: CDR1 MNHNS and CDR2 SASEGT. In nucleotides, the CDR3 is TGTGCCAGCAGGCCGGGACAGAGCTCCTACGAGCAGTACTTC. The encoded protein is CASRPGQSSYEQYF.

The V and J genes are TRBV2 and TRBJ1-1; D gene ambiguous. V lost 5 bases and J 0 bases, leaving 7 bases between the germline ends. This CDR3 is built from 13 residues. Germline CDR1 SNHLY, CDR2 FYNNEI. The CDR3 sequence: CASSIYLNTEAFF. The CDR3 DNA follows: TGTGCCAGCAGTATTTACTTGAACACTGAAGCTTTCTTT.

The CDR3 loop reads CASSHRPGGYGYTF. CDR3 sequence (DNA): TGCGCCAGCAGCCATCGTCCGGGGGGCTATGGCTACACCTTC. The rearrangement joins TRBV4-1 to TRBJ1-2; possible D gene TRBD1, 5 bases. V was shortened by 3 bases and J by 4 bases, with 12 bases between the two germline ends. CDR1 is MGHRA and CDR2 is YSYEKL in the germline V gene. The CDR3 covers 14 residues.

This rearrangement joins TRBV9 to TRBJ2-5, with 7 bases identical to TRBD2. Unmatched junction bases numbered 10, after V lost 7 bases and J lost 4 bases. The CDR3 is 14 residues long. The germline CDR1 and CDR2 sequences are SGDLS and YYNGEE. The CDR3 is CASSPPTGGETQYF. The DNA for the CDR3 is TGTGCCAGCTCCCCCCCTACGGGGGGAGAGACCCAGTACTTC.

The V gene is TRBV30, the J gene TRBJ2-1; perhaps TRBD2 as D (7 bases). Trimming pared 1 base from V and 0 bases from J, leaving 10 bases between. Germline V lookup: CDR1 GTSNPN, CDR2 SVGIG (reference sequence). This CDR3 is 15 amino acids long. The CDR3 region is CAWSGEGGSYNEQFF. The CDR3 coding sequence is TGTGCCTGGAGTGGGGAGGGGGGCTCCTACAATGAGCAGTTCTTC.

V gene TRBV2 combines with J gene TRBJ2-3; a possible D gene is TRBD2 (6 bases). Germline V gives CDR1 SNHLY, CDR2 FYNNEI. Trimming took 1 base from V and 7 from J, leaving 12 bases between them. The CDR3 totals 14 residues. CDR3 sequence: CASSEGRARNTQYF. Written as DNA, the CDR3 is TGTGCCAGCAGTGAAGGGAGGGCACGGAATACGCAGTATTTT.

Here the CDR3 DNA reads TGCGCCAGCAGCCTTGGTAGGCAGACTAAAGAGACCCAGTACTTC. It encodes CASSLGRQTKETQYF. The chain joins TRBV5-1 to TRBJ2-5; D is perhaps TRBD2 (5 bases). The V gene lost 4 bases and the J gene lost 3 bases, with 16 bases spanning the gap. The CDR3 runs 15 residues. Germline V gene sequence: CDR1 SGHRS, CDR2 YFSETQ.

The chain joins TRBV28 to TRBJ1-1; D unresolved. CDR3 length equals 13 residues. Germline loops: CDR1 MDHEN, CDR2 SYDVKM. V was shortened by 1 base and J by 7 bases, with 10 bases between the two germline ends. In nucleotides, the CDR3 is TGTGCCAGCAGTTTATCTCCGCGAGGTGAAGCTTTCTTT. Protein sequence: CASSLSPRGEAFF.

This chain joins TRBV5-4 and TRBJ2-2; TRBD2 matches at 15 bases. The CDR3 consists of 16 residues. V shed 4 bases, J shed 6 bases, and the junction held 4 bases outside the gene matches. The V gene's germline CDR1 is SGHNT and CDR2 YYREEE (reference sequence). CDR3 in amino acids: CASSPGLAGGAGELFF. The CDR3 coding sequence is TGTGCCAGCAGCCCGGGACTAGCGGGAGGTGCCGGGGAGCTGTTTTTT. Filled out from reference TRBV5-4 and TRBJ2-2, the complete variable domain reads ETGVTQSPTHLIKTRGQQVTLRCSSQSGHNTVSWYQQALGQGPQFIFQYYREEENGRGNFPPRFSGLQFPNYSSELNVNALELDDSALYLCASSPGLAGGAGELFFGEGSRLTVL.

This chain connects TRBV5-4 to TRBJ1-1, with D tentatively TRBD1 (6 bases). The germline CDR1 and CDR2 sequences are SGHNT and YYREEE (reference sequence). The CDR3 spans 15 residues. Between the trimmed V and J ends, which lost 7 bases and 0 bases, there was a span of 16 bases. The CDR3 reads CASERTGSMNTEAFF. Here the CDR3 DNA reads TGTGCCAGCGAGCGAACAGGGTCTATGAACACTGAAGCTTTCTTT. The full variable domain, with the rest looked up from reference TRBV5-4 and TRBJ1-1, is ETGVTQSPTHLIKTRGQQVTLRCSSQSGHNTVSWYQQALGQGPQFIFQYYREEENGRGNFPPRFSGLQFPNYSSELNVNALELDDSALYLCASERTGSMNTEAFFGQGTRLTVV.

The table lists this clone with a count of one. CDR3 in amino acids: CSVREGTGGSNQPQHF. CDR3 coding DNA: TGCAGCGTGAGGGAAGGGACGGGAGGAAGCAATCAGCCCCAGCATTTT. The chain has TRBV29-1 and TRBJ1-5; TRBD1 is a possible D gene (5 bases). This CDR3 has 16 amino acids. V was trimmed by 6 bases and J by 1 base, leaving 19 bases between them. Germline CDR1 reads SQVTM; CDR2 reads ANQGSEA.